The 5 T cell receptor beta chains below come from one sample, sequenced in a study of tumor and adjacent non-tumor tissue in lung cancer. TCRbeta libraries were built with three rounds of nested PCR, modified from ARM-PCR. TCRdb used MiXCR to reprocess the multiplex PCR reads, holding one entry per CDR3 protein. The sample contains some 51,000 distinct CDR3 sequences, around 67% of which appear only once. The template was RNA from unsorted bulk tissue. This non-tumor lung sample came from over 3 cm beyond the tumor edge. The source material was distant non-tumor lung tissue. The receptors originated from a woman in her seventies with non-small cell lung cancer.

As for this clonotype: The junction departs from germline at one end; a sequencing error may be responsible. This chain links TRBV29-1 with TRBJ2-7, with TRBD2 as a possible D gene (7 bases). The length of the CDR3 is 12 residues. The V gene's germline CDR1 is SQVTM and CDR2 ANQGSEA. The CDR3, as DNA: TGTAGCGTTGGACAGCTAGCGGACGAGCAGTACTTC. Translating it yields CSVGQLADEQYF.

This clonotype was seen repeatedly, ten times or more. The chain combines TRBV6-6 with TRBJ1-6; D may be TRBD1 (5 bases). Deletions cut 7 bases from V and 10 bases from J, with 17 bases between. CDR3 size: 14 residues. From germline, CDR1 is MNHNY and CDR2 SVGAGI (reference sequence). The CDR3 spells CASTPRGEGSPLHF. CDR3 DNA: TGTGCCAGCACCCCACGGGGGGAAGGATCACCCCTCCACTTT.

In its sample, this clonotype was seen a few times. The J gene is TRBJ2-3, the V gene TRBV20-1, with 10 bases fitting TRBD2. The germline V gene has CDR1 DFQATT and CDR2 SNEGSKA (reference sequence). The CDR3 length is 14 residues. Unmatched junction bases numbered 9, after V lost 6 bases and J lost 6 bases. The CDR3 region has the DNA TGCAGTGCCGCAGCGGGAGGGCCCTTGGATACGCAGTATTTT. Its translation is CSAAAGGPLDTQYF.

The chain has TRBV5-4 and TRBJ2-5; D may be TRBD1 (5 bases). Trimming stripped 4 bases from V and 3 bases from J, with 10 bases between. Looked up from germline, CDR1 is SGHNT and CDR2 is YYREEE (reference sequence). The CDR3 sequence is 13 residues long. CDR3 coding DNA: TGTGCCAGCAGCGGGGCGTGTGAAGAGACCCAGTACTTC. Its translation: CASSGACEETQYF.

A word on this clonotype: Compared with germline, one end of the junction differs, possibly owing to a read error. The gene calls are TRBV19 and TRBJ1-5; possibly TRBD1 for D (5 bases). The CDR3 runs to 15 residues. Germline lookup yields CDR1 LNHDA and CDR2 SQIVND (reference sequence). CDR3 DNA: TGTGCCAGTAGTATATCGTGGACAACGGATCAGTCCCAGCATTTT. Amino acid sequence: CASSISWTTDQSQHF.